This TCR beta chain was observed in a study of T cells in localized non-small cell lung cancer. Study-level points and caveats: Higher T cell density in the blood was associated with longer overall survival, whereas higher adjacent-lung clonality associated with shorter survival. In adjacent lung, a median roughly 60 of the top 100 tumor clones were found.

Trimming removed 5 bases from V and 9 bases from J, with 14 bases in between. CDR3 size: 13 residues. The germline gives CDR1 MNHGY, CDR2 SAAAGT. This clone was seen more than once but under ten times. Its antigen is not identified. Libraries were prepared by immunoSEQ multiplex PCR; TCRdb keeps only in-frame clonotypes and omits some of them. The repertoire holds fewer than 2,000 clones, 22% seen once, with approximately 15% in the top ten. Lung tissue at least 2 cm from the tumor margin was confirmed free of atypia. The rearrangement links TRBV6-8 to TRBJ2-1; possibly TRBD1 for D (6 bases). This specimen was normal lung tissue next to the tumor, taken before any cancer treatment. The receptor's source is a man aged 35-69 years with stage II lung adenocarcinoma. The DNA of the CDR3 is TGTGCCAGCAGTATACAGGGTGTTGCTGAGCAGTTCTTC. Protein product: CASSIQGVAEQFF.